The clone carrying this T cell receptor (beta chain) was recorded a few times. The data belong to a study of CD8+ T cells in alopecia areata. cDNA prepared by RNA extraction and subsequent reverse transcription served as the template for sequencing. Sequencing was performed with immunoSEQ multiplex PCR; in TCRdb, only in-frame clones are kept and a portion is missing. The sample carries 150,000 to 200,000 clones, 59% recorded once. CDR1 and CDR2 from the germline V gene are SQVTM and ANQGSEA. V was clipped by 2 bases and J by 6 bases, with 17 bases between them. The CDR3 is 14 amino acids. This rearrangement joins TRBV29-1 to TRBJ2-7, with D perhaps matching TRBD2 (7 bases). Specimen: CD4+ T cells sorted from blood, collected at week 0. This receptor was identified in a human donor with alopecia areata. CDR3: CSVERGGGPGEQYF. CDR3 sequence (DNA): TGCAGCGTTGAAAGAGGGGGGGGGCCCGGCGAGCAGTACTTC.